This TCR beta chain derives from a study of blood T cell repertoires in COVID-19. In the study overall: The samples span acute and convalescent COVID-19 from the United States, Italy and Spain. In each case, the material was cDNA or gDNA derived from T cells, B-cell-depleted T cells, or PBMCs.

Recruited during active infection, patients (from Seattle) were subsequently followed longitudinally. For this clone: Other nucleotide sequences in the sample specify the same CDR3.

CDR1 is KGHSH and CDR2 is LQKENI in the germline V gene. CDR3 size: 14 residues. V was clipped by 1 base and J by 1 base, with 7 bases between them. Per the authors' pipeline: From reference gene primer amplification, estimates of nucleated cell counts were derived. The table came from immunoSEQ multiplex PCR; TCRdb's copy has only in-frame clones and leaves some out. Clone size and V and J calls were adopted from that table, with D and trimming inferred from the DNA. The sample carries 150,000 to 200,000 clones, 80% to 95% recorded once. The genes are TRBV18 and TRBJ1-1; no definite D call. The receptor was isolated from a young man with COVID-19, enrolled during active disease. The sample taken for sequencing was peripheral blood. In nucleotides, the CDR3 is TGTGCCAGCTCACCACTGACGGGGAACACTGAAGCTTTCTTT. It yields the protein CASSPLTGNTEAFF.